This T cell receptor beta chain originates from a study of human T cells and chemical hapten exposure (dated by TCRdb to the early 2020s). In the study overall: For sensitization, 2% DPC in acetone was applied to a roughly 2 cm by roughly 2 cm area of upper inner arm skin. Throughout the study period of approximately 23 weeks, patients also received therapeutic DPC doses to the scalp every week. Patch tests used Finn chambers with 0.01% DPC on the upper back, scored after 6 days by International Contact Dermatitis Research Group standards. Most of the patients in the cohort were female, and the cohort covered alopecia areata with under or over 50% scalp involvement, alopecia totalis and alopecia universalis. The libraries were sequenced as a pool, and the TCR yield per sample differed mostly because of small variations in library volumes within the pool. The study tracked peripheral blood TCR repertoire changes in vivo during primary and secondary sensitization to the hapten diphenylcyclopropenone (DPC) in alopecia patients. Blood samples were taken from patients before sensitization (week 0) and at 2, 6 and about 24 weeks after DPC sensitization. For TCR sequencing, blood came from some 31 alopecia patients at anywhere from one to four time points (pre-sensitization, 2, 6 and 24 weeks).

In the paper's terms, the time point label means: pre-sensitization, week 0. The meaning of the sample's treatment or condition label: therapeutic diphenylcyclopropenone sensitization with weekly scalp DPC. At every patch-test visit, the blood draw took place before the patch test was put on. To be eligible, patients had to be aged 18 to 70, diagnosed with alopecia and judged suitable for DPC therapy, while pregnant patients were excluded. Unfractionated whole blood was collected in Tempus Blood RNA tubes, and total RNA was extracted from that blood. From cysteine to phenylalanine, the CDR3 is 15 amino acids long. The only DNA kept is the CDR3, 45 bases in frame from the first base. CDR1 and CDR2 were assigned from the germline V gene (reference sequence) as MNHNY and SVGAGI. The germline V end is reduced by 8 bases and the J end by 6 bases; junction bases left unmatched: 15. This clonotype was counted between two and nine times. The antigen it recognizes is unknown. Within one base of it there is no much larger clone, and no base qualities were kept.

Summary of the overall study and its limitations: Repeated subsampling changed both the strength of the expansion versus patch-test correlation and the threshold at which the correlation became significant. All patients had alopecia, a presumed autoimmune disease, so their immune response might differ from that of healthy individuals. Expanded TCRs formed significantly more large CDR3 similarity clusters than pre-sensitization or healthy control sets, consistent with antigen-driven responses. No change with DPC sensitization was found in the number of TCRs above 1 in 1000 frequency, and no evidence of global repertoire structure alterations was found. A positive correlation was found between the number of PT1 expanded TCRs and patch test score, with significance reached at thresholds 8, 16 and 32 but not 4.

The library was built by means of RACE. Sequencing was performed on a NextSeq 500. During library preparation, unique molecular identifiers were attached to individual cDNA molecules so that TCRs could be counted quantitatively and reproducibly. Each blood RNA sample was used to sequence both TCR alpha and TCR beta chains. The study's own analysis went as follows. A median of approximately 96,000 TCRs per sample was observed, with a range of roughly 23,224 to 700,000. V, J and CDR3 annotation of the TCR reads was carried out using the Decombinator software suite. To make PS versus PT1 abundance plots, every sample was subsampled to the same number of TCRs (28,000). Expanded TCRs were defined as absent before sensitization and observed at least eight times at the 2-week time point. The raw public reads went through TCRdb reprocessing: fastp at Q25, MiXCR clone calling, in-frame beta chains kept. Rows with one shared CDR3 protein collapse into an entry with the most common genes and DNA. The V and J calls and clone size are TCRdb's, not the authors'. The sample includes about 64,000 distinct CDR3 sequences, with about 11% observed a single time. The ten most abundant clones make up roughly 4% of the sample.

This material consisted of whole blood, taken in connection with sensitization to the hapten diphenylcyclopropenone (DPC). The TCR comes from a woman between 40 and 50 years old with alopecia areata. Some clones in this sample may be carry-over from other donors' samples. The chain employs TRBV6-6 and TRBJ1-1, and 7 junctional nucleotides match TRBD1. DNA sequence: TGTGCCAGCTGTCCCAGAGACAGGGCGGTGGCTGAAGCTTTCTTT. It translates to CASCPRDRAVAEAFF.